This is a list of T cell receptor beta chains from one sample in a study of T cells in Graves' hyperthyroidism and ophthalmopathy. TCRdb ran MiXCR on the multiplex PCR reads and lists one entry per CDR3 protein. The data show some 98,000 distinct CDR3 sequences, with around 40% seen just once and about 9.4% held by the top ten. The sequenced sample consisted of peripheral blood or thyroid tissue (not recorded which). The receptors stem from a woman younger than 45 with Graves' hyperthyroidism. Both conserved end residues are part of each CDR3. The order of the fields is CDR3 protein, CDR3 DNA, J gene, clone size, V gene, D gene. A D gene is named only where the DNA matches it firmly. Clone size, where shown, is once, few, many, or a class for clones that have expanded.

CASRTRDFGGQTQYF | TGTGCCAGCAGAACCCGGGACTTCGGAGGGCAGACCCAGTACTTC | TRBJ2-5 | many | TRBV12-3/TRBV12-4 | NA
CSAFGLAGPETQYF | TGCAGTGCTTTCGGACTAGCGGGACCAGAGACCCAGTACTTC | TRBJ2-5 | NA | TRBV20-1 | TRBD2
CATSGTAEETQYF | TGTGCCACCAGTGGGACGGCAGAAGAGACCCAGTACTTC | TRBJ2-5 | NA | TRBV25-1 | NA
CATSSGEWPSYEQYF | TGTGCCACCAGCAGCGGGGAGTGGCCCTCCTACGAGCAGTACTTC | TRBJ2-7 | NA | TRBV15 | NA
CAISEREPGRNEKLFF | TGTGCCATCAGTGAGAGGGAGCCTGGGAGAAATGAAAAACTGTTTTTT | TRBJ1-4 | NA | TRBV10-3 | NA
CASSLVLGLYYNSPLHF | TGTGCCAGCAGCTTGGTACTAGGACTGTACTATAATTCACCCCTCCACTTT | TRBJ1-6 | many | TRBV5-8 | NA
CASSLASENTGELFF | TGTGCCAGCAGCTTGGCAAGCGAGAACACCGGGGAGCTGTTTTTT | TRBJ2-2 | NA | TRBV7-2 | NA
CSANLDSQETQYF | TGCAGTGCCAACCTGGACAGCCAAGAGACCCAGTACTTC | TRBJ2-5 | NA | TRBV20-1 | NA
CASSLGTSGEGETQYF | TGTGCCAGCAGCTTAGGGACTAGCGGGGAGGGGGAGACCCAGTACTTC | TRBJ2-5 | many | TRBV7-8 | TRBD2
CAISEGAGSPLHF | TGTGCCATCAGTGAAGGGGCCGGGTCACCCCTCCACTTT | TRBJ1-6 | NA | TRBV10-3 | NA
CAISESYPQQYF | TGTGCCATCAGTGAGTCTTACCCCCAGCAGTACTTC | TRBJ2-7 | NA | TRBV10-3 | NA
CAINSGRSGGQETQYF | TGTGCCATCAATTCGGGTCGTTCTGGGGGACAAGAGACCCAGTACTTC | TRBJ2-5 | many | TRBV10-3 | NA
CASSALGSGTGEKLFF | TGTGCCAGCAGTGCTCTGGGGTCGGGGACTGGTGAAAAACTGTTTTTT | TRBJ1-4 | many | TRBV2 | NA
CASTTAVGNTIYF | TGTGCCAGCACCACGGCGGTAGGAAACACCATATATTTT | TRBJ1-3 | many | TRBV2 | NA
CASSLSDGLNQPQHF | TGTGCCAGCAGTCTGTCGGACGGCCTCAATCAGCCCCAGCATTTT | TRBJ1-5 | many | TRBV27 | NA
CASNVLPDSTGELFF | TGTGCCAGCAACGTTCTGCCGGATTCCACCGGGGAGCTGTTTTTT | TRBJ2-2 | many | TRBV7-9 | NA
CASSLNVQAGLGTEAFF | TGTGCCAGCAGCTTAAACGTGCAAGCGGGTTTGGGAACTGAAGCTTTCTTT | TRBJ1-1 | many | TRBV7-2 | NA
CASSLDSGNTIYF | TGTGCCAGCAGCCTGGACTCTGGAAACACCATATATTTT | TRBJ1-3 | many | TRBV5-6 | NA
CASSLTGGNNQPQHF | TGTGCCAGCAGCCTGACAGGGGGAAACAATCAGCCCCAGCATTTT | TRBJ1-5 | many | TRBV2 | TRBD1
CASSVPRGYDNGYTF | TGTGCCAGCAGCGTCCCCAGGGGGTATGACAATGGCTACACCTTC | TRBJ1-2 | many | TRBV7-9 | TRBD1
CATGTGFGELFF | TGTGCCACCGGGACAGGGTTCGGGGAGCTGTTTTTT | TRBJ2-2 | NA | TRBV24-1 | TRBD1
CASSPGAPTDTQYF | TGTGCCAGCAGTCCGGGGGCGCCGACAGATACGCAGTATTTT | TRBJ2-3 | few | TRBV11-2 | NA
CASSRGRENTEAFF | TGTGCCAGCAGTAGGGGACGGGAGAACACTGAAGCTTTCTTT | TRBJ1-1 | many | TRBV12-3/TRBV12-4 | NA
CASSLDRPTSGNTIYF | TGTGCCAGCTCACTAGACAGGCCTACATCTGGAAACACCATATATTTT | TRBJ1-3 | few | TRBV18 | NA